The next 28 T cell receptor beta chains were all read from a single sample in a study of blood T cells in healthy people across ages. A J-beta primer mix and a sample-barcoded 5' primer were used in a second PCR of about 6 to 12 cycles. One entry per CDR3 protein results from TCRdb running MiXCR on the 5' RACE reads. This sample carries roughly 570,000 distinct CDR3 sequences, 27% of them seen once, and the ten largest clones take 15% to 20%. The sample was blood. These receptors were collected from an older woman in good health.

The CDR3 here is CASSFHQTGRGEAFF. In DNA form, the CDR3 reads TGTGCCAGCAGCTTCCATCAGACAGGGAGGGGTGAAGCTTTCTTT. V and J are TRBV7-9 and TRBJ1-1; 7 nucleotides line up with TRBD1. Germline V gene lookup returns CDR1 SEHNR and CDR2 FQNEAQ (reference sequence). CDR3 length equals 15 residues. After removal of 3 bases from V and 7 bases from J, the junction contained 11 bases not matched to a gene. The variable domain in full, completed from reference TRBV7-9 and TRBJ1-1, reads DTGVSQNPRHKITKRGQNVTFRCDPISEHNRLYWYRQTLGQGPEFLTYFQNEAQLEKSRLLSDRFSAERPKGSFSTLEIQRTEQGDSAMYLCASSFHQTGRGEAFFGQGTRLTVV.

A word on this clonotype: One junction end does not reproduce the germline sequence, and a read error may be involved. V usage is TRBV20-1 and J usage is TRBJ2-2, with D tentatively TRBD2 (5 bases). Germline CDR1 DFQATT, CDR2 SNEGSKA (reference sequence). CDR3 length: 15 amino acids. In nucleotides, the CDR3 is TGCAGTGCTAGACTGGGGAATAGCGTCACCGGGGAGCGGTTTTTT. Protein: CSARLGNSVTGERFF.

This sequence joins TRBV4-3 and TRBJ1-5; no definite D call. The CDR3 contains 14 residues. Germline V lookup: CDR1 LGHNA, CDR2 YSLEER. V dropped 0 bases and J dropped 5 bases, with 8 bases sitting between them. CDR3: CASSQDRAYQPQHF. The CDR3 nucleotides read TGCGCCAGCAGCCAAGATCGAGCTTATCAGCCCCAGCATTTT.

V gene TRBV7-8 combines with J gene TRBJ1-2, with a weak D call TRBD1 (5 bases). Germline CDR1 is SGHVS and CDR2 is FQNEAQ. This CDR3 spans 14 amino acids. V was pared by 7 bases and J by 2 bases, with 14 bases between. DNA of the CDR3: TGTGCCAGCATCCAGGAGGGGATCAACTATGGCTACACCTTC. Translation gives CASIQEGINYGYTF.

This chain joins TRBV4-3 and TRBJ2-5; perhaps TRBD2 as D (5 bases). CDR1 and CDR2 from the germline V gene are LGHNA and YSLEER. Trimming cost V 0 bases and J 9 bases, with 17 bases left between them. This CDR3 is built from 15 residues. The CDR3 nucleotides read TGCGCCAGCAGCCAAGATCCTAGCAGAGCCACGGCCCAGTACTTC. Translating it yields CASSQDPSRATAQYF.

The chain employs TRBV6-5 and TRBJ1-1; D is unresolved. This CDR3 comprises 16 residues. V gave up 0 bases and J gave up 3 bases, with 14 bases separating them. Germline lookup yields CDR1 MNHEY and CDR2 SVGAGI. The CDR3 DNA reads TGTGCCAGCAGTTACTCGAGTGTTAGAACAGACACTGAAGCTTTCTTT. As protein: CASSYSSVRTDTEAFF.

This chain connects TRBV5-1 to TRBJ2-3; weak D call: TRBD1 (5 bases). Trimming shortened V by 4 bases and J by 0 bases, and 12 bases separated the two germline ends. Per germline, CDR1 SGHRS and CDR2 YFSETQ. The CDR3 runs to 15 residues. CDR3 sequence: CASSLGHMSTDTQYF. The CDR3 bases are TGCGCCAGCAGCCTCGGACACATGAGCACAGATACGCAGTATTTT.

This chain connects TRBV5-1 to TRBJ2-3; 10 nucleotides agree with TRBD2. V lost 3 bases and J lost 6; bases outside the gene matches: 4. The germline V gene encodes CDR1 SGHRS and CDR2 YFSETQ. The CDR3 loop spans 14 amino acids. The CDR3 here is CASSSSGSRDTQYF. In DNA form, the CDR3 reads TGCGCCAGCAGCTCTAGCGGGAGTAGGGATACGCAGTATTTT.

This clonotype was detected a few times. The chain has TRBV9 and TRBJ2-5; 7 bases match TRBD2. The last part of the DNA fits TRBJ2-7 better; the J call may be wrong. Looked up from germline, CDR1 is SGDLS and CDR2 is YYNGEE. CDR3 length equals 12 residues. The CDR3 reads CASGRASGEQYF. For the CDR3, the DNA is TGTGCCAGCGGCCGGGCTAGCGGCGAGCAGTACTTC.

Remarks on this clonotype: An end of the junction does not agree with germline; a read error may underlie this. V usage is TRBV7-6 and J usage is TRBJ1-4; tentative D call: TRBD1 (6 bases). The CDR3 has 13 residues. CDR1 and CDR2 from the germline V gene are SGHVS and FNYEAQ. The CDR3 loop reads CDSSLFLEGELFF. The DNA of the CDR3 is TGTGACAGCAGCTTATTTCTAGAGGGGGAACTGTTTTTT.

This clonotype has more than one count but fewer than ten. The J gene is TRBJ1-5, the V gene TRBV6-6; no firm D call. This CDR3 has 15 amino acids. Looked up from germline, CDR1 is MNHNY and CDR2 is SVGAGI (reference sequence). Trimming shortened V by 3 bases and J by 0 bases, and 9 bases separated the two germline ends. The CDR3 nucleotides are TGTGCCAGCAGTTATGAACGATATAGCAATCAGCCCCAGCATTTT. This codes for CASSYERYSNQPQHF.

V gene TRBV18 combines with J gene TRBJ1-4; 9 nucleotides align to TRBD1. CDR1 and CDR2 (germline): KGHSH, LQKENI. Trimming took 2 bases from V and 0 from J; bases not matched to a gene: 1. The length of the CDR3 is 16 residues. This CDR3 reads CASSPWTGATNEKLFF. The CDR3 DNA follows: TGTGCCAGCTCACCATGGACAGGGGCAACTAATGAAAAACTGTTTTTT.

This sequence joins TRBV6-5 and TRBJ1-4; 9 nucleotides line up with TRBD1. This CDR3 is 15 amino acids long. Trimming cost V 4 bases and J 5 bases; bases outside gene matches: 5. Germline V CDR1 and CDR2: MNHEY, SVGAGI. CDR3: CASSFTGTGNEKLFF. The CDR3 DNA reads as TGTGCCAGCAGTTTTACCGGGACAGGGAATGAAAAACTGTTTTTT.

The chain couples TRBV20-1 to TRBJ2-5; 11 bases fit TRBD2. Per germline, CDR1 DFQATT and CDR2 SNEGSKA (reference sequence). CDR3 length: 13 amino acids. The V segment lost 5 bases and the J segment 7 bases; nucleotides outside the gene matches: 6. For the CDR3, the DNA is TGCAGTGCTGAGACTAGCGGGGTCGGGACCCAGTACTTC. As protein: CSAETSGVGTQYF.

The rearrangement links TRBV18 to TRBJ2-1, with 8 bases that match TRBD1. V shed 2 bases, J shed 4 bases, and the junction held 7 bases outside the gene matches. CDR1 and CDR2 (germline): KGHSH, LQKENI. The CDR3 sequence is 16 residues long. The CDR3 DNA is TGTGCCAGCTCACCAGGACAGGGTTACATATACAATGAGCAGTTCTTC. The encoded protein is CASSPGQGYIYNEQFF. The variable domain in full, with the rest retrieved from reference TRBV18 and TRBJ2-1, is NAGVMQNPRHLVRRRGQEARLRCSPMKGHSHVYWYRQLPEEGLKFMVYLQKENIIDESGMPKERFSAEFPKEGPSILRIQQVVRGDSAAYFCASSPGQGYIYNEQFFGPGTRLTVL.

This sequence joins TRBV10-3 and TRBJ1-2, with 10 positions matching TRBD1. Germline trimming cut 4 bases from V and 0 bases from J; bases unmatched to any gene: 8. This CDR3 is 17 amino acids long. Germline V lookup: CDR1 ENHRY, CDR2 SYGVKD. This CDR3 reads CAISVPTGGSTNYGYTF. In DNA, the CDR3 is TGTGCCATCAGTGTCCCGACAGGGGGCTCCACTAACTATGGCTACACCTTC.

The genes are TRBV11-2 and TRBJ1-1; 8 bases fit TRBD1. The junction had 9 bases not matched to a gene; V was cut back by 3 bases and J by 0 bases. Per germline, CDR1 SGHAT and CDR2 FQNNGV. There are 17 residues in the CDR3. The CDR3 bases are TGTGCCAGCAGCTTTAGGCAGGGGGCCAAACTGAACACTGAAGCTTTCTTT. This gives the protein CASSFRQGAKLNTEAFF.

The DNA of the CDR3 is TGCAGTGCTTACACCGGGACAGGGGTTAAAGAGACCCAGTACTTC. Protein: CSAYTGTGVKETQYF. This chain uses TRBV20-1 with TRBJ2-5; 10 bases align to TRBD1. The junction had 9 bases not matched to a gene; V was cut back by 5 bases and J by 3 bases. The germline V gene has CDR1 DFQATT and CDR2 SNEGSKA (reference sequence). The CDR3 covers 15 residues.

This clonotype was picked up one time. The chain combines TRBV11-2 with TRBJ2-3, with D perhaps matching TRBD1 (8 bases). CDR1 is SGHAT and CDR2 is FQNNGV in the germline V gene. Trimming pared 5 bases from V and 1 base from J, leaving 16 bases between. This CDR3 spans 16 amino acids. The CDR3 sequence is CASSPRTGRGTDTQYF. In DNA, the CDR3 is TGTGCCAGCAGCCCTCGGACAGGGAGGGGCACAGATACGCAGTATTTT.

The chain couples TRBV12-3 or TRBV12-4 to TRBJ1-5, with D unclear. Trimming cost V 3 bases and J 6 bases, with 6 bases left between them. This CDR3 contains 12 residues. As DNA, the CDR3 is TGTGCCAGCAGTTTCCGCAGTCAGCCCCAGCATTTT. Amino acids: CASSFRSQPQHF.

The chain uses TRBV6-1 and TRBJ2-3; 9 nucleotides agree with TRBD2. This CDR3 contains 15 residues. V dropped 5 bases and J dropped 6; count of bases not matched to a gene: 9. Germline CDR1 is MNHNS and CDR2 is SASEGT. The CDR3 protein is CASSTIAGVGDTQYF. In DNA form, the CDR3 reads TGTGCCAGCAGTACAATAGCGGGGGTCGGGGATACGCAGTATTTT.

This clonotype was picked up a small number of times. The chain uses TRBV21-1 and TRBJ2-3. TRBV21-1 constitutes a pseudogene. There are 15 residues in the CDR3. The CDR3 sequence is CASSKHWQYTDTQYF. The CDR3 coding sequence is TGTGCCAGCAGCAAACATTGGCAGTACACAGATACGCAGTATTTT.

The gene calls are TRBV4-3 and TRBJ2-5; D is undetermined. Germline V CDR1 and CDR2: LGHNA, YSLEER. The CDR3 covers 14 residues. The ends were cut back, 0 bases at V and 4 bases at J, with 9 bases in the middle. The CDR3 here is CASSQEGRTETQYF. For the CDR3, the DNA is TGCGCCAGCAGCCAAGAGGGCAGAACAGAGACCCAGTACTTC.

CDR3 DNA sequence: TGTGCCAGCAGCCAAGAGACCTACGAGCAGTACTTC. It is translated as CASSQETYEQYF. The chain links TRBV4-2 to TRBJ2-7; no reliable D call. This CDR3 is 12 amino acids long. Germline V gene sequence: CDR1 LGHNA, CDR2 YNFKEQ. V was shortened by 0 bases and J by 2 bases, with 2 bases between the two germline ends.

This clonotype was seen many times. The chain couples TRBV5-1 to TRBJ1-2; 10 nucleotides align to TRBD1. J was trimmed by 7 bases and V by 5 bases; bases with no gene match: 8. CDR1 SGHRS and CDR2 YFSETQ come from the germline V gene. This CDR3 is 14 amino acids long. The CDR3 sequence is CASRVGQGEAGYTF. The CDR3 coding sequence is TGCGCCAGCAGAGTCGGACAGGGGGAAGCTGGCTACACCTTC.

The chain employs TRBV11-1 and TRBJ2-5; D remains unclear. The end of the DNA aligns better with TRBJ2-1, so the J call may be wrong. CDR3 length: 15 residues. Germline CDR1 is SGHAT and CDR2 is FQDESV (reference sequence). CDR3 in DNA: TGTGCCAGCAGCCTCCTAGAGGCGGTGGCTAATGAGCAGTTCTTC. Translated: CASSLLEAVANEQFF.

The CDR3 nucleotides read TGCGCCAGCAGCGTCGGACTAGCGGGTGTTCTCTACGAGCAGTACTTC. It translates to CASSVGLAGVLYEQYF. The gene calls are TRBV5-1 and TRBJ2-7; 11 bases line up with TRBD2. There are 16 residues in the CDR3. In germline, CDR1 is SGHRS, CDR2 YFSETQ. The ends lost 4 bases at V and 3 bases at J; junction bases unmatched: 9. The full variable domain, in which reference TRBV5-1 and TRBJ2-7 provide the parts outside the CDR3, is KAGVTQTPRYLIKTRGQQVTLSCSPISGHRSVSWYQQTPGQGLQFLFEYFSETQRNKGNFPGRFSGRQFSNSRSEMNVSTLELGDSALYLCASSVGLAGVLYEQYFGPGTRLTVT.

The chain links TRBV6-6 to TRBJ1-3, with D possibly matching TRBD1 (6 bases). The CDR3 runs 17 residues. CDR1 and CDR2 from the germline V gene are MNHNY and SVGAGI (reference sequence). V lost 0 bases and J lost 0, with 12 bases in between. DNA of the CDR3: TGTGCCAGCAGTTACTCAACCCAGGGGAACTCTGGAAACACCATATATTTT. It specifies CASSYSTQGNSGNTIYF.